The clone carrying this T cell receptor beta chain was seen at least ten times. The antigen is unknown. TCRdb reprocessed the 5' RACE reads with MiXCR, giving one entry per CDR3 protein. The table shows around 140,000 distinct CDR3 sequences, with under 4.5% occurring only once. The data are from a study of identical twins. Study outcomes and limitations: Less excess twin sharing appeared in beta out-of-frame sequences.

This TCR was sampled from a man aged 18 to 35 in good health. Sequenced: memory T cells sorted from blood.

The CDR3 nucleotides read TGCAGCGTTGGTTCTAGGGGGCAAGGGGACGAGCAGTACTTC. Amino acid sequence: CSVGSRGQGDEQYF. This sequence joins TRBV29-1 and TRBJ2-7, with TRBD1 identical over 7 bases. Germline V gene sequence: CDR1 SQVTM, CDR2 ANQGSEA. J gave up 5 bases and V 4 bases, and 11 bases lay outside the gene matches. CDR3 length: 14 residues.